The 14 T cell receptor beta chains reported below all come from one sample, sequenced in a study of blood T cell repertoires in COVID-19. Assay used: immunoSEQ multiplex PCR; TCRdb lists only in-frame clones, some missing. This table holds roughly 200,000 clones, roughly nine tenths found once. The specimen was PBMCs or T cells enriched from blood (not recorded which). These receptors originate from a woman aged 40 to 55 in a cohort exposed to, infected with or recovered from COVID-19 (not recorded which).

The chain carries TRBV5-6 and TRBJ2-3, with TRBD2 matching over 9 bases. The CDR3 runs to 16 residues. The J segment lost 2 bases and the V segment lost 1 base, leaving 5 bases of the junction unmatched. Per germline, CDR1 SGHDT and CDR2 YYEEEE. CDR3 coding DNA: TGTGCCAGCAGCTTGAGGTTAGCGGGGGTCACAGATACGCAGTATTTT. Protein sequence: CASSLRLAGVTDTQYF. Using reference TRBV5-6 and TRBJ2-3 for the parts outside the CDR3, the full variable domain is DAGVTQSPTHLIKTRGQQVTLRCSPKSGHDTVSWYQQALGQGPQFIFQYYEEEERQRGNFPDRFSGHQFPNYSSELNVNALLLGDSALYLCASSLRLAGVTDTQYFGPGTRLTVL.

This chain's CDR3 is CASSSRREGVTDTQYF. DNA of the CDR3: TGTGCCAGCAGCTCCCGGCGGGAGGGAGTCACAGATACGCAGTATTTT. The rearrangement links TRBV9 to TRBJ2-3; 9 nucleotides match TRBD2. Trimming removed 4 bases from V and 2 bases from J; junction bases left unmatched: 8. Germline CDR1 reads SGDLS; CDR2 reads YYNGEE. The CDR3 is 16 residues long.

This clone was observed a handful of times. The rearrangement links TRBV6-2 or TRBV6-3 to TRBJ2-1; 8 positions agree with TRBD2. V lost 5 bases, J lost 2 bases, and 5 bases stayed unmatched. The CDR3 runs to 15 residues. The germline gives CDR1 MNHEY, CDR2 SVGEGT. CDR3 loop: CASSPTSETYNEQFF. DNA for the CDR3: TGTGCCAGCAGTCCGACTAGCGAGACCTACAATGAGCAGTTCTTC.

The rearrangement links TRBV12-5 to TRBJ2-3, with TRBD2 matching over 8 bases. After removal of 0 bases from V and 4 bases from J, the junction contained 6 bases not matched to a gene. Germline V gene sequence: CDR1 LGHNT, CDR2 FRNRAP. The CDR3 covers 16 residues. CDR3 in DNA: TGTGCTAGTGGTTTGGTTTACAGCGGGGGCTCAGATACGCAGTATTTT. Amino acids: CASGLVYSGGSDTQYF.

This rearrangement joins TRBV2 to TRBJ1-2; 11 positions agree with TRBD1. The ends lost 3 bases at V and 7 bases at J; junction bases unmatched: 7. The CDR3 is made up of 15 amino acids. In germline, CDR1 is SNHLY, CDR2 FYNNEI. DNA of the CDR3: TGTGCCAGCAGTGAGTCACCGGGACAGGGGGGTGGCTACACCTTC. Translating it yields CASSESPGQGGGYTF.

V usage is TRBV5-1 and J usage is TRBJ2-3; D ambiguous. V gave up 2 bases and J gave up 0 bases, with 10 bases separating them. This CDR3 spans 15 amino acids. Germline assignment: CDR1 SGHRS and CDR2 YFSETQ. The CDR3 reads CASSLTTSSTDTQYF. The CDR3 coding sequence is TGCGCCAGCAGCTTAACCACATCCAGCACAGATACGCAGTATTTT.

This chain joins TRBV27 and TRBJ2-4; D is ambiguous. CDR3 length: 14 amino acids. V was cut by 3 bases and J by 0 bases, with 6 bases left in between. Per germline, CDR1 MNHEY and CDR2 SMNVEV (reference sequence). In nucleotides, the CDR3 is TGTGCCAGCAGTTTGTCAGAAGCCAAAAACATTCAGTACTTC. This translates into CASSLSEAKNIQYF.

The chain employs TRBV2 and TRBJ1-6; a weak D match, TRBD1 (6 bases). CDR1 and CDR2 (germline): SNHLY, FYNNEI. The CDR3 has 14 amino acids. Trimming took off 9 bases at V and 3 bases at J, with 12 bases between the two ends. CDR3 sequence: CASWYRVYNSPLHF. The CDR3 nucleotides read TGTGCCAGTTGGTACAGGGTCTATAATTCACCCCTCCACTTT.

The chain recombines TRBV7-2 with TRBJ1-5; no firm D call. The CDR3 runs to 12 residues. V was trimmed by 3 bases and J by 6 bases, leaving 6 bases between them. Germline-derived CDR1 and CDR2 are SGHTA and FQGNSA. The CDR3 sequence: CASSFLGQPQHF. CDR3 nucleotides: TGTGCCAGCAGCTTTCTAGGTCAGCCCCAGCATTTT.

The rearrangement links TRBV7-9 to TRBJ2-1, with a weak D call TRBD1 (8 bases). Trimming shortened V by 5 bases and J by 4 bases, and 12 bases separated the two germline ends. The V gene's germline CDR1 is SEHNR and CDR2 FQNEAQ (reference sequence). This CDR3 contains 14 residues. The CDR3 reads CASSQRDRYNEQFF. CDR3 DNA sequence: TGTGCCAGCAGCCAGCGGGACAGGTACAATGAGCAGTTCTTC.

The chain links TRBV3-1 (or the pseudogene TRBV3-2) to TRBJ2-7, with TRBD1 matching 9 bases. Germline-derived CDR1 and CDR2 are LGHDT and YNNKEL (reference sequence). The trim removed 2 bases at V and 0 bases at J, leaving 5 bases unmatched. The CDR3 is made up of 16 amino acids. CDR3 sequence reads: CASSQTGTGTSYEQYF. The DNA for the CDR3 is TGTGCCAGCAGCCAAACCGGGACAGGGACCTCCTACGAGCAGTACTTC.

The chain links TRBV28 to TRBJ1-1, with D perhaps matching TRBD1 (6 bases). This CDR3 comprises 16 residues. Germline V CDR1 and CDR2: MDHEN, SYDVKM. V was cut by 0 bases and J by 1 base, with 12 bases left in between. DNA for the CDR3: TGTGCCAGCAGTTTATGGGCAGGGGATGCGAACACTGAAGCTTTCTTT. It encodes CASSLWAGDANTEAFF. The full variable domain, completed using reference TRBV28 and TRBJ1-1, is DVKVTQSSRYLVKRTGEKVFLECVQDMDHENMFWYRQDPGLGLRLIYFSYDVKMKEKGDIPEGYSVSREKKERFSLILESASTNQTSMYLCASSLWAGDANTEAFFGQGTRLTVV.

V gene TRBV11-2 combines with J gene TRBJ2-1; 9 bases are a match to TRBD1. Germline CDR1 and CDR2: SGHAT and FQNNGV. This CDR3 region has 14 residues. V lost 5 bases, J lost 7 bases, and 6 bases stayed unmatched. CDR3 sequence (DNA): TGTGCCAGCAGCGTCGGACAGGGGAGGAATGAGCAGTTCTTC. Its translation: CASSVGQGRNEQFF.

The rearrangement uses TRBV10-2 and TRBJ1-2, with 8 bases lining up with TRBD1. Germline trimming cut 0 bases from V and 2 bases from J; bases unmatched to any gene: 5. From germline, CDR1 is WSHSY and CDR2 SAAADI. The CDR3 extends over 16 amino acids. The CDR3 loop reads CASSESVGTGNYGYTF. The CDR3 DNA reads TGCGCCAGCAGTGAGTCAGTAGGGACAGGAAACTATGGCTACACCTTC.